One sample yielded the 27 T cell receptor beta chains listed below, sequenced in a study of Ad26.COV2.S vaccination and SARS-CoV-2 variants. Treatment reported: about 20 received Ad26.COV2.S at low or high dose, single or two shots; about 5 received placebo; per-sample allocation not given. Sampling was performed 63 days after the first vaccine or placebo injection. Assay used: immunoSEQ multiplex PCR; TCRdb lists only in-frame clones, some missing. Of some 320,000 clones listed, just over 85% are singletons. The sample was peripheral blood, taken in a trial of Ad26.COV2.S vaccine versus placebo. Receptor source: a person aged 18-60 years who received the Ad26.COV2.S COVID-19 vaccine or a placebo.

The sample holds one count of this clone. The chain uses TRBV6-5 and TRBJ1-3, with no clear D. In germline, CDR1 is MNHEY, CDR2 SVGAGI. The CDR3 sequence is 14 residues long. V lost 2 bases and J 4 bases, leaving 9 bases between the germline ends. The CDR3 coding sequence is TGTGCCAGCAGTTACGTTGGGCAGGGAAACACCATATATTTT. This sequence encodes CASSYVGQGNTIYF.

The chain employs TRBV3-1 (or the pseudogene TRBV3-2) and TRBJ2-7, with 7 nucleotides matching TRBD2. Germline lookup yields CDR1 LGHDT and CDR2 YNNKEL (reference sequence). V shed 2 bases and J 0 bases; nucleotides not matched to a gene: 4. The CDR3 extends over 15 amino acids. As DNA, the CDR3 is TGTGCCAGCAGCCAATGGGGACTAAGCTCCTACGAGCAGTACTTC. Its protein product is CASSQWGLSSYEQYF.

This chain links TRBV19 with TRBJ2-7, with TRBD1 matching 7 bases. Germline lookup yields CDR1 LNHDA and CDR2 SQIVND (reference sequence). The CDR3 is 15 amino acids. After removal of 6 bases from V and 3 bases from J, the junction contained 11 bases not matched to a gene. The CDR3 spells CASRLGTVRHYEQYF. For the CDR3, the DNA is TGTGCCAGTAGACTTGGGACAGTGAGGCACTACGAGCAGTACTTC.

The V gene is TRBV21-1, the J gene TRBJ1-2; no check of the table's D call, TRBD1, against the DNA was made. TRBV21-1 is reported as a pseudogene. The CDR3 totals 16 residues. CDR3 nucleotide sequence: TGTGCCAGCAGAAAGTTTATGGGACAGGGAAACTATGGCTACACCTTC. Translation: CASRKFMGQGNYGYTF.

The chain carries TRBV9 and TRBJ1-1; 9 positions agree with TRBD1. Germline V gene lookup returns CDR1 SGDLS and CDR2 YYNGEE. This CDR3 is 15 amino acids long. V trimming: 2 bases; J trimming: 4 bases; junction bases outside the gene matches: 6. In nucleotides, the CDR3 is TGTGCCAGCAGCGTCCGGGACAGGGAACGCACTGAAGCTTTCTTT. Translating it yields CASSVRDRERTEAFF. Complete variable domain (other parts from reference TRBV9 and TRBJ1-1): DSGVTQTPKHLITATGQRVTLRCSPRSGDLSVYWYQQSLDQGLQFLIQYYNGEERAKGNILERFSAQQFPDLHSELNLSSLELGDSALYFCASSVRDRERTEAFFGQGTRLTVV.

The rearrangement joins TRBV27 to TRBJ1-4, with 7 bases lining up with TRBD1. The CDR3 extends over 15 amino acids. Germline V gene data show CDR1 as MNHEY and CDR2 as SMNVEV (reference sequence). Unmatched junction bases numbered 8, after V lost 5 bases and J lost 5 bases. CDR3 residues: CASSPQGTTNEKLFF. The CDR3 nucleotides are TGTGCCAGCAGTCCACAGGGGACCACGAATGAAAAACTGTTTTTT.

The chain employs TRBV2 and TRBJ1-5, with D uncertain. The CDR3 is made up of 14 amino acids. The V end was cut by 3 bases, the J end by 5 bases, with 11 bases between. From germline, CDR1 is SNHLY and CDR2 FYNNEI. The CDR3 sequence is CASSEEQSDQPQHF. The CDR3 DNA reads TGTGCCAGCAGTGAGGAACAGTCCGATCAGCCCCAGCATTTT.

This chain uses TRBV5-4 with TRBJ2-5; tentatively, D is TRBD2 (5 bases). The CDR3 consists of 14 residues. V was trimmed by 4 bases and J by 2 bases, leaving 12 bases between them. Germline CDR1 reads SGHNT; CDR2 reads YYREEE (reference sequence). The CDR3 spells CASSMGARQETQYF. CDR3 DNA sequence: TGTGCCAGCAGCATGGGAGCGAGGCAAGAGACCCAGTACTTC.

This chain links TRBV6-2 or TRBV6-3 with TRBJ1-1; D unresolved. V lost 6 bases and J 7 bases, leaving 15 bases between the germline ends. CDR1 and CDR2 (germline): MNHEY, SVGEGT. The CDR3 totals 13 residues. Here the CDR3 DNA reads TGTGCCAGCAGACCTTTGGGATATCTTGAAGCTTTCTTT. It codes for CASRPLGYLEAFF.

The V call is TRBV6-5, the J call TRBJ1-2; D perhaps matches TRBD1 (5 bases). CDR1 MNHEY and CDR2 SVGAGI come from the germline V gene. The CDR3 is 14 amino acids. With 2 bases removed from V and 8 bases from J, the gap between germline ends came to 15 bases. The CDR3 loop reads CASSYGGRVQGYTF. CDR3 coding DNA: TGTGCCAGCAGTTACGGGGGGAGGGTTCAAGGCTACACCTTC.

V is TRBV15 and J is TRBJ1-4; D is ambiguous. Germline V gives CDR1 LNHNV, CDR2 YYDKDF (reference sequence). This CDR3 is 14 amino acids long. With 1 base removed from V and 8 bases from J, the gap between germline ends came to 11 bases. The CDR3 is CATSRGIGYEKLFF. Written as DNA, the CDR3 is TGTGCCACCAGCAGAGGTATCGGATACGAAAAACTGTTTTTT.

The chain couples TRBV5-1 to TRBJ2-7, with D possibly TRBD1 on 5 matching bases. This CDR3 region has 12 residues. V was trimmed by 0 bases and J by 9 bases, leaving 10 bases between them. From germline, CDR1 is SGHRS and CDR2 YFSETQ. CDR3 sequence reads: CASSLEGVGQYF. The CDR3 DNA sequence: TGCGCCAGCAGCTTGGAAGGGGTAGGGCAGTACTTC.

The chain joins TRBV5-4 to TRBJ2-5; the D gene is possibly TRBD2 (6 bases). The CDR3 extends over 16 amino acids. Germline V lookup: CDR1 SGHNT, CDR2 YYREEE (reference sequence). Trimming pared 0 bases from V and 4 bases from J, leaving 16 bases between. The CDR3 DNA reads TGTGCCAGCAGCTTGGCCGGGACTCCTACAAGAGAGACCCAGTACTTC. Amino acids: CASSLAGTPTRETQYF.

The V gene is TRBV7-8, the J gene TRBJ2-7; TRBD1 matches at 10 bases. This CDR3 has 15 amino acids. V trimming: 5 bases; J trimming: 3 bases; junction bases outside the gene matches: 7. Germline V gives CDR1 SGHVS, CDR2 FQNEAQ. The CDR3 sequence: CASSKGDRGVYEQYF. The CDR3 nucleotides read TGTGCCAGCAGCAAAGGGGACAGGGGTGTCTACGAGCAGTACTTC.

The chain employs TRBV5-1 and TRBJ2-1; TRBD1 might be the D (6 bases). Per germline, CDR1 SGHRS and CDR2 YFSETQ. V lost 4 bases and J lost 5, with 16 bases in between. The CDR3 contains 15 residues. The CDR3 loop reads CASSPGAWSDNEQFF. The CDR3 DNA sequence: TGCGCCAGCAGCCCAGGGGCGTGGAGCGACAATGAGCAGTTCTTC.

The chain carries TRBV3-1 (or the pseudogene TRBV3-2) and TRBJ2-7; D perhaps matches TRBD1 (5 bases). This CDR3 is built from 14 residues. V shed 1 base and J shed 4 bases, with 11 bases lying between them. Germline loops: CDR1 LGHDT, CDR2 YNNKEL (reference sequence). CDR3: CASSQVQGRYEQYF. The CDR3, as DNA: TGTGCCAGCAGCCAAGTTCAGGGAAGGTACGAGCAGTACTTC.

The J gene is TRBJ2-5, the V gene TRBV5-4, with D tentatively TRBD2 (7 bases). V was trimmed by 0 bases and J by 5 bases, leaving 17 bases between them. This CDR3 spans 16 amino acids. Germline CDR1 reads SGHNT; CDR2 reads YYREEE (reference sequence). The chain's CDR3 is CASSLGGGSGPETQYF. The CDR3 nucleotides are TGTGCCAGCAGCTTGGGGGGGGGCTCGGGTCCGGAGACCCAGTACTTC. Full variable domain (rest looked up from reference TRBV5-4 and TRBJ2-5): ETGVTQSPTHLIKTRGQQVTLRCSSQSGHNTVSWYQQALGQGPQFIFQYYREEENGRGNFPPRFSGLQFPNYSSELNVNALELDDSALYLCASSLGGGSGPETQYFGPGTRLLVL.

In the case of this clone: Additional DNA sequences in this sample encode the identical CDR3. CDR3 sequence: CASSPTGTYEQYF. DNA of the CDR3: TGTGCCAGCTCACCGACAGGGACCTACGAGCAGTACTTC. The rearrangement uses TRBV18 and TRBJ2-7; 7 positions agree with TRBD1. V lost 3 bases to trimming and J lost 2 bases; unmatched junction nucleotides: 1. Per germline, CDR1 KGHSH and CDR2 LQKENI. This CDR3 comprises 13 residues. The full variable domain, completed using reference TRBV18 and TRBJ2-7, is NAGVMQNPRHLVRRRGQEARLRCSPMKGHSHVYWYRQLPEEGLKFMVYLQKENIIDESGMPKERFSAEFPKEGPSILRIQQVVRGDSAAYFCASSPTGTYEQYFGPGTRLTVT.

The CDR3 reads CASSLYNQPQHF. CDR3 in DNA: TGTGCCAGCAGTTTATACAATCAGCCCCAGCATTTT. The chain carries TRBV12-3 or TRBV12-4 and TRBJ1-5; no clear D gene. V lost 2 bases, J lost 3 bases, and 2 bases lay in between. This CDR3 has 12 residues.

V usage is TRBV13 and J usage is TRBJ1-1, with TRBD1 as a possible D gene (6 bases). V was clipped by 1 base and J by 4 bases, with 16 bases between them. Germline V gene data show CDR1 as PRHDT and CDR2 as FYEKMQ (reference sequence). This CDR3 has 16 amino acids. CDR3 loop: CASSLDRQALGTEAFF. As DNA, the CDR3 is TGTGCCAGCAGCTTAGATCGACAGGCTCTGGGCACTGAAGCTTTCTTT.

The V and J genes are TRBV6-2 or TRBV6-3 and TRBJ1-4; D unclear. The CDR3 is 14 amino acids. The ends were cut back, 4 bases at V and 0 bases at J, with 6 bases in the middle. Per germline, CDR1 MNHEY and CDR2 SVGEGT. In nucleotides, the CDR3 is TGTGCCAGCAGTTTCCGCTCAACTAATGAAAAACTGTTTTTT. It yields the protein CASSFRSTNEKLFF.

The chain carries TRBV4-3 and TRBJ2-7; D perhaps matches TRBD2 (5 bases). This CDR3 comprises 15 residues. The germline CDR1 and CDR2 sequences are LGHNA and YSLEER. Trimming took off 0 bases at V and 0 bases at J, with 9 bases between the two ends. In DNA, the CDR3 is TGCGCCAGCAGCCAAGATCCGGGGTACTCCTACGAGCAGTACTTC. Translation gives CASSQDPGYSYEQYF.

The chain is built from TRBV2 and TRBJ2-2; D is possibly TRBD1 or TRBD2 (5 bases each). Germline CDR1 reads SNHLY; CDR2 reads FYNNEI. The CDR3 is 14 residues long. Trimming removed 6 bases at V and 4 bases at J, with 12 bases between. The CDR3 coding sequence is TGTGCCAGCAGGGGGGTCCGGGGCACCGGGGAGCTGTTTTTT. The encoded protein is CASRGVRGTGELFF.

This chain uses TRBV11-3 with TRBJ2-1, with 8 bases aligning to TRBD2. The V gene end was trimmed by 4 bases and the J gene end by 2 bases; junction bases not matched to a gene: 4. Germline V gene data show CDR1 as SGHNT and CDR2 as YENEEA. This CDR3 has 15 residues. The CDR3 here is CASSSTSGAYNEQFF. CDR3 sequence (DNA): TGTGCCAGCAGCTCCACTAGCGGTGCCTACAATGAGCAGTTCTTC.

This chain uses TRBV29-1 with TRBJ1-1, with TRBD1 matching over 7 bases. CDR3 size: 13 residues. The V segment lost 7 bases and the J segment 7 bases; nucleotides outside the gene matches: 12. Germline assignment: CDR1 SQVTM and CDR2 ANQGSEA. The CDR3 protein is CSANRGREDEAFF. The CDR3 nucleotides read TGCAGCGCCAACAGGGGAAGGGAGGATGAAGCTTTCTTT.

As concerns this clone: This CDR3 is also generated by other DNA sequences in the sample. This chain links TRBV5-1 with TRBJ2-2; TRBD1 agrees at 7 bases. Germline CDR1 reads SGHRS; CDR2 reads YFSETQ. CDR3 size: 15 residues. V dropped 0 bases and J dropped 4; count of bases not matched to a gene: 3. For the CDR3, the DNA is TGCGCCAGCAGCTTGGTGGCAGGGGGCACCGGGGAGCTGTTTTTT. This encodes CASSLVAGGTGELFF. Drawing the rest from reference TRBV5-1 and TRBJ2-2, the complete variable domain is KAGVTQTPRYLIKTRGQQVTLSCSPISGHRSVSWYQQTPGQGLQFLFEYFSETQRNKGNFPGRFSGRQFSNSRSEMNVSTLELGDSALYLCASSLVAGGTGELFFGEGSRLTVL.

This chain links TRBV1 with TRBJ2-3; the listed D gene, TRBD2, was not tested against the DNA. TRBV1 is deemed a pseudogene. The CDR3 loop spans 17 amino acids. CDR3 DNA: TGCACCAGCAGCCATCCTTCCGGGACTAGCGGCACAGATACGCAGTATTTT. This translates into CTSSHPSGTSGTDTQYF.